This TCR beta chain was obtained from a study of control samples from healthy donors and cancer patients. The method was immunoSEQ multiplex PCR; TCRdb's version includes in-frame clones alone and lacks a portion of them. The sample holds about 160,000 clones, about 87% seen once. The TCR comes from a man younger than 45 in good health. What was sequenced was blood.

CDR3 nucleotides: TGTGCCAGCAGACCTCCCCTCGGACAGGGAACCCACGAGCAGTACTTC. Its protein is CASRPPLGQGTHEQYF. This chain joins TRBV28 and TRBJ2-7, with 8 bases matching TRBD1. The CDR3 is 16 amino acids. V was clipped by 6 bases and J by 5 bases; unmatched bases: 15. CDR1 and CDR2 from the germline V gene are MDHEN and SYDVKM.